The rows below give T cell receptor beta chains drawn from one sample of a study of T cell repertoires in cytomegalovirus infection. One entry per CDR3 protein, called by TCRdb with MiXCR from the reads. The repertoire holds hundreds of thousands of distinct CDR3 sequences, about a tenth seen once, with around 2.4% in the top ten. Source material: PBMCs. All receptors derive from a human donor in good health (CMV status not recorded). Some clones in this sample may be carry-over from other donors' samples. Each CDR3 is given with its conserved first and last residue. The order of the fields is V gene, J gene, clone size, D gene, CDR3 DNA, CDR3 protein. A D gene is named only where the DNA matches it firmly. Size values are once, few and many counts, or a class for expanded clones, and some rows have none.

>TRBV5-1|TRBJ2-1|many|TRBD1
TGCGCCAGCAGCTTGGCCTGGACAGGGGAGAATGAGCAGTTCTTC
CASSLAWTGENEQFF
>TRBV7-9|TRBJ1-2|NA|NA
TGTGCCAGCAGCTGGGCCCTCCTTAAGGGCTACACCTTC
CASSWALLKGYTF
>TRBV29-1|TRBJ2-7|many|TRBD1
TGCAGCGTTGCCTCCGGGACAGGCCGCGAGCAGTACTTC
CSVASGTGREQYF
>TRBV12-3/TRBV12-4|TRBJ2-3|many|NA
TGTGCCAGCAGTTTCGGAGTGAGCTCAGATACGCAGTATTTT
CASSFGVSSDTQYF
>TRBV5-1|TRBJ2-5|many|NA
TGCGCCAGCAGCTTGTATGCGGGGGCGAGTCGAGAGACCCAGTACTTC
CASSLYAGASRETQYF
>TRBV13|TRBJ1-1|many|NA
TGTGCCAGCAGCTTACGTCCAGGGGTGAACACTGAAGCTTTCTTT
CASSLRPGVNTEAFF
>TRBV12-3/TRBV12-4|TRBJ2-2|many|NA
TGTGCCAGCAGTCCCGGACTGGGTGGCGGGGAGCTGTTTTTT
CASSPGLGGGELFF
>TRBV2|TRBJ2-3|NA|TRBD2
TGTGCCAGCAGTGTACCGGGGGGGCCCTCAGATACGCAGTATTTT
CASSVPGGPSDTQYF
>TRBV28|TRBJ1-1|NA|NA
TGTGCCAGCACCGAACTCTCTGAAGCTTTCTTT
CASTELSEAFF
>TRBV20-1|TRBJ1-2|many|NA
TGCAGTGCTAGAGATATGGCTAACTATGGCTACACCTTC
CSARDMANYGYTF
>TRBV12-3/TRBV12-4|TRBJ2-1|few|NA
TGTGCCAGCAGTTCCTCAGGGACACCCTCCTACAATGAGCAGTTCTTC
CASSSSGTPSYNEQFF
>TRBV7-9|TRBJ2-7|many|TRBD1
TGTGCCAGCAGCGAAGGGACAGGAAAAACCTACGAGCAGTACTTC
CASSEGTGKTYEQYF
>TRBV29-1|TRBJ2-4|many|TRBD1
TGCAGCGTGACAGGGACGGTAGCCAAAAACATTCAGTACTTC
CSVTGTVAKNIQYF
>TRBV7-2|TRBJ2-3|many|NA
TGTGCCAGCAGCGACAACAGTATAGATACGCAGTATTTT
CASSDNSIDTQYF
>TRBV6-2/TRBV6-3|TRBJ1-1|many|NA
TGTGCCAGCAGTCTACCTACGGCTCGTCGGATGAACACTGAAGCTTTCTTT
CASSLPTARRMNTEAFF
>TRBV29-1|TRBJ1-2|many|NA
TGCAGCGTTTCCGACCGCTATGGCTACACCTTC
CSVSDRYGYTF
>TRBV10-3|TRBJ1-1|many|TRBD1
TGTGCCATCTCCTACGCACAGGGGGGAACTGAAGCTTTCTTT
CAISYAQGGTEAFF
>TRBV29-1|TRBJ2-1|many|NA
TGCAGCGTTGTCCATCACACCTACAATGAGCAGTTCTTC
CSVVHHTYNEQFF
>TRBV18|TRBJ2-1|few|NA
TGTGCCAGCTCACCAGCTAACTCCTACAATGAGCAGTTCTTC
CASSPANSYNEQFF
>TRBV5-4|TRBJ1-1|few|NA
TGTGCCAGCACCCGTGGGGACCCACTAATAGGGACTGAAGCTTTCTTT
CASTRGDPLIGTEAFF
>TRBV20-1|TRBJ2-1|few|TRBD2
TGCAGTGCCACCAAATTAGCGGGGGGCCGTAATGAGCAGTTCTTC
CSATKLAGGRNEQFF
>TRBV14|TRBJ1-3|many|TRBD1
TGTGCCAGCAGCCCCCTCGGGACAGTCACTGGAAACACCATATATTTT
CASSPLGTVTGNTIYF
>TRBV6-2/TRBV6-3|TRBJ2-7|many|NA
TGTGCCAGCATCTCCAGCACGACCTACGAGCAGTACTTC
CASISSTTYEQYF
>TRBV5-1|TRBJ1-6|many|NA
TGCGCCAGCAGCCCCAGGACGGCTGATAATTCACCCCTCCACTTT
CASSPRTADNSPLHF
>TRBV10-3|TRBJ2-1|few|NA
TGTGCCATCAGTGGTACAGCCGGGTCCTACAATGAGCAGTTCTTC
CAISGTAGSYNEQFF
>TRBV20-1|TRBJ2-2|NA|TRBD1
TGCAGTGCTAGGGGGACAGGGGTAGGGACCGGGGAGCTGTTTTTT
CSARGTGVGTGELFF
>TRBV18|TRBJ2-7|many|TRBD2
TGTGCCAGCTCACCACCCTCTAGCGGGGGGTTCCCTCGGGACGAGCAGTACTTC
CASSPPSSGGFPRDEQYF
>TRBV20-1|TRBJ1-2|NA|TRBD1
TGCAGTGCTAGGACAGGGTCTCCCTATGGCTACACCTTC
CSARTGSPYGYTF
>TRBV12-3/TRBV12-4|TRBJ1-5|many|NA
TGTGCCAGCAGTCCAATAGGATTTAATAGCAATCAGCCCCAGCATTTT
CASSPIGFNSNQPQHF
>TRBV7-9|TRBJ1-1|NA|NA
TGTGCCTTCGGGGGGGGGGACCGGACTGAAGCTTTCTTT
CAFGGGDRTEAFF